This T cell receptor beta chain was sequenced during a study of OX40 agonist ivuxolimab in advanced cancers. As for the study more broadly: Ivuxolimab, which targeted the costimulatory receptor OX40 (CD134), was an agonistic, fully human IgG2 monoclonal antibody. Prior anti-PD-1, anti-PD-L1 or anti-CTLA-4 therapy was permitted, and 30% to 45% of dose-escalation patients had received checkpoint inhibitors. Intravenous ivuxolimab was administered to patients every 2 weeks at six dose levels: 0.01, 0.1, 0.3, 1.5, 3 and 10 mg/kg. Among the roughly 54 dose-escalation patients, around 19 had hepatocellular carcinoma, roughly 15 melanoma, 9 renal cell carcinoma and 9 head and neck cancer. The paper covers the monotherapy dose-escalation part of the phase I ivuxolimab trial, which included N ≈ 57 patients. In the dose-escalation cohort, 82.7% of patients were male, and the mean age was around 60 years, with a range of about 23 to 80. The purpose of peripheral TCRbeta sequencing was to test whether ivuxolimab changed TCR sequence diversity and led to clonal T-cell expansion. Partial responses were achieved by three dose-escalation patients, of whom one had hepatocellular carcinoma and two had cutaneous melanoma.

CDR1 and CDR2, looked up from the germline V gene, are MDHEN and SYDVKM. The CDR3, cysteine through phenylalanine, is 14 amino acids long. Here the CDR3 DNA is all that survives: 42 bases in frame from base 1. Trimmed from V: 6 bases; trimmed from J: 7 bases; junction bases lacking a gene match: 7. Genomic DNA was isolated from the sorted cells so that the TCRbeta CDR3 region could be sequenced. The immunoSEQ Assay was used to sequence the TCRbeta CDR3 regions. This is the immuneACCESS table as TCRdb keeps it, with only in-frame sequences that have V and J called. A part of the clones is gone; compared with another copy, unresolved V genes explain less than half, and the rest is unexplained. Across this sample there are tens of thousands of clones, with 76% seen only once. Over 20% of the sample goes to the ten largest clones. Paper-wide results and their limitations: Antigen specificity was not determined for the clonally expanded peripheral T cells. At doses of 0.1 to 3.0 mg/kg, clonal expansion of both CD4+ and CD8+ T cells in blood was seen between baseline and week 6. Low levels of normalized T-cell clonal expansion were also seen in some patients who did not respond. On average, CD8+ T cells showed more expanded clones than CD4+ T cells after ivuxolimab. In the 0.1-3.0 mg/kg groups, partial responders had among the lowest normalized peripheral clonal expansion, particularly in CD8+ T cells.

Patients with a history of autoimmune disease or receiving systemic immunosuppression were excluded from the trial. Peripheral blood for TCR sequencing was collected from all dose cohorts at baseline, on cycle 4 day 1, and on cycle 7 day 1. The samples were taken from a phase I, first-in-human, multicenter, open-label dose-escalation trial of ivuxolimab. Adults with locally advanced or metastatic head and neck squamous cell, hepatocellular, melanoma or renal cell carcinoma were enrolled in the trial. Before TCR sequencing, CD4+ T cells and CD8+ T cells from peripheral blood were sorted into separate populations. Remarks on this clone: It lacks a known antigen. Base qualities are not provided; no much larger clone lies one nucleotide away.

The sequence links TRBV28 to TRBJ1-4; the central 8 bases match TRBD1. Sequences were derived from CD4+ or CD8+ T cells sorted from blood, sampled in a trial of the OX40 agonist ivuxolimab. The receptor was isolated from an adult with an advanced solid tumor such as melanoma, head and neck, liver or kidney cancer. The DNA is TGTGCCAGCAGCGTGACAGGGGAGGGTGAAAAACTGTTTTTT. It translates as CASSVTGEGEKLFF.